This T cell receptor beta chain was identified during a study of blood T cell repertoires in COVID-19 (dated by TCRdb to the early 2020s). With respect to the entire study: Samples covering the acute and convalescent phases of COVID-19 were provided by collaborators in the United States, Italy and Spain. The dataset comprised deeply sampled blood TCRbeta repertoires from subjects exposed to, actively infected with, or recovered from COVID-19. The material from the prospective study consisted of cDNA or gDNA derived from T cells, B-cell-depleted T cells, or PBMCs. A de-identified subject ID, COVID-19 status, age in years and sex were almost always included in the sample metadata. A freely available public database, intended as a resource for researchers studying the immune response to SARS-CoV-2, is where the repertoires were released. HLA class I and class II types, where available, came from metadata supplied by the sample provider rather than from assay-based typing. Samples came from the ongoing ImmuneRACE study (first 160 participants) plus 1,254 subjects from 6 global collaborators.

The immunoSEQ Assay, a bias-controlled multiplex PCR, was used to amplify TCRbeta CDR3 regions from genomic DNA. On the authors' methods: Within the assay, amplification of reference gene primers was used to estimate how many nucleated cells each sample contained. To quantify the absolute abundance of each unique TCRbeta CDR3 rearrangement, sequence reads were collapsed and filtered. For each sample, productive Simpson clonality was calculated as the square root of Simpson's diversity index over productive rearrangements. TCRdb took this table from immuneACCESS and kept in-frame rearrangements with V and J called. Such tables lack part of the clones; where checked against another copy, unresolved V genes explain under half of the gap, and the rest is unexplained. D and trimming come from the DNA, and the V and J calls and clone size come from that table. Counted in this sample were around 80,000 clones; over 75% of them appeared once. The top ten clones comprise 7% to 9.5% of the sample.

This clone was picked up one time. Its specific antigen is unknown. No base qualities exist here, and no much larger clone lies one base off it. Each collaborating institution followed its own protocols to collect whole blood in K2EDTA tubes. For TCRbeta analysis, collaborator samples were shipped as frozen whole blood, as isolated PBMCs, or as DNA extracted from either sample type. CDR3 length: 14 amino acids, cysteine to phenylalanine. Only the CDR3 portion is preserved as DNA: 42 bases, with reading frame beginning at the first base. Compared with germline, V lacks 8 bases and J lacks 4 bases; bases without a gene match: 8. As encoded in the germline V gene, CDR1 is KGHSH while CDR2 is LQKENI. Study-wide conclusions, independent of this receptor: The quantity of clinical and demographic metadata differed by source and by participant and was supplied without curation.

The sequencing input was peripheral blood. This receptor chain uses TRBV18 and TRBJ2-5; the central 9 bases match TRBD1. This TCR was sampled from a human donor in a cohort sampled during active COVID-19. The bases read TGTGCCAGCGGGGGACAGGGAGGACGAGAGACCCAGTACTTC. Its translation is CASGGQGGRETQYF. Full variable domain (CDR3 extended with the reference TRBV18 and TRBJ2-5 proteins): NAGVMQNPRHLVRRRGQEARLRCSPMKGHSHVYWYRQLPEEGLKFMVYLQKENIIDESGMPKERFSAEFPKEGPSILRIQQVVRGDSAAYFCASGGQGGRETQYFGPGTRLLVL.